This T cell receptor beta chain was captured by sequencing in a study of cytomegalovirus exposure and HLA in healthy donors. Notes on the study in general: Among the sequence variants, a highly shared cluster was likely an artifact of sequencing. Rarity characterized most TCR sequences, yet some public TCRs appeared in many donors.

Details on this clone: Its antigen is not known.

V was shortened by 3 bases and J by 10 bases, with 15 bases between the two germline ends. The germline V gene has CDR1 LNHDA and CDR2 SQIVND (reference sequence). This CDR3 spans 13 amino acids. The primer mix had 60 Vbeta and 13 Jbeta primers. Clones were sequenced by immunoSEQ multiplex PCR, and TCRdb holds only the in-frame ones, with some missing. The top ten hold approximately 2.3% of the sample, which has some 100,000 clones, approximately 84% seen once. J is TRBJ1-1 and V is TRBV19; possible D gene TRBD1, 5 bases. This clonotype was obtained from a man between 18 and 29 years old in good health and CMV-seronegative. The sequencing input was PBMCs. CDR3 in DNA: TGTGCCAGTAGTATCCAGACAGTCCCCCGAGCTTTCTTT. Translating it yields CASSIQTVPRAFF.